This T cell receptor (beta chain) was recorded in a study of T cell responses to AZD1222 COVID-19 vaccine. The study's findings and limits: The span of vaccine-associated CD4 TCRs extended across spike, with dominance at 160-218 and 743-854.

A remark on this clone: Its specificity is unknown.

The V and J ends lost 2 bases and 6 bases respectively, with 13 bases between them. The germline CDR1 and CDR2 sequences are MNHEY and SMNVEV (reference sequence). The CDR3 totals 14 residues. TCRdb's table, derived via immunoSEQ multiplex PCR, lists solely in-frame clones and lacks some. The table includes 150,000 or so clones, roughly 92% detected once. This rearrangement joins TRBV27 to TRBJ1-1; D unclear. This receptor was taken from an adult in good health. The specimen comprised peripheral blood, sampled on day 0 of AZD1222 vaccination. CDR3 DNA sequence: TGTGCCAGCAGTTTAATATGGGGTGAGGCTGAAGCTTTCTTT. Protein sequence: CASSLIWGEAEAFF.